These T cell receptor beta chains were read from a single sample in a study of identical twins. One entry per CDR3 protein, called by TCRdb with MiXCR from the 5' RACE reads. This sample has 250,000 to 350,000 distinct CDR3 sequences; less than 9.5% occur once, and the top ten carry 5.5% to 9%. These data were also reused for a study on yellow fever vaccine responses in identical twins.

The sequenced material came from CD8+ T cells sorted from blood. These TCRs come from a woman aged 18 to 35 in good health. CDR3s include the opening cysteine and the closing phenylalanine or tryptophan. A D gene is named only where the DNA matches it firmly. Clone size is not always given. Where it is, it says once, few, many or a class for expanded clones.

j_gene,d_gene,abundance,v_gene,CDR3nt,CDR3aa
TRBJ2-3,NA,many,TRBV4-3,TGCGCCAGCAGCCAAGTTGGACAGACAGATACGCAGTATTTT,CASSQVGQTDTQYF
TRBJ2-7,NA,many,TRBV15,TGTGCCACCAGGGGTCAGGGAAACTACGAGCAGTACTTC,CATRGQGNYEQYF
TRBJ2-2,NA,few,TRBV11-2,TGTGCCAGCAGCTTTAACAGGGTCGGGGAGCTGTTTTTT,CASSFNRVGELFF
TRBJ1-5,NA,many,TRBV7-9,TGTGCCAGCAGCTTTCGGGGGAGCAATCAGCCCCAGCATTTT,CASSFRGSNQPQHF
TRBJ2-2,NA,NA,TRBV12-3/TRBV12-4,TGTGCCAGCAGCGGAACCCACCGGGACTCCAACACCGGGGAGCTGTTTTTT,CASSGTHRDSNTGELFF
TRBJ2-2,TRBD2,NA,TRBV29-1,TGCAGCGTCTCGAGCGGGGGCGGGGAGCTGTTTTTT,CSVSSGGGELFF
TRBJ2-3,TRBD1,few,TRBV2,TGTGCCAGCAGTGTGGGACAGGGGGCGGATACGCAGTATTTT,CASSVGQGADTQYF
TRBJ2-7,NA,NA,TRBV20-1,TGCAGTGCTAGAGATTGGGCCACGTTGAACTACGAGCAGTACTTC,CSARDWATLNYEQYF
TRBJ1-5,NA,NA,TRBV27,TGTGCCAGCAGTTCGAAGGGGCCTAATAGCAATCAGCCCCAGCATTTT,CASSSKGPNSNQPQHF
TRBJ2-5,TRBD2,few,TRBV20-1,TGCAGTGCAATGACCTGGCAGGGCCTAGCGGGGGGGCCGGGGGAGACCCAGTACTTC,CSAMTWQGLAGGPGETQYF
TRBJ2-7,TRBD1,few,TRBV9,TGTGCCAGCAGCGTAGGGGGACAGGGGTACGAGCAGTACTTC,CASSVGGQGYEQYF
TRBJ1-6,NA,NA,TRBV7-9,TGTGCCAGCAGCCCGTTTGTGCCGAATTCACCCCTCCACTTT,CASSPFVPNSPLHF
TRBJ2-7,NA,NA,TRBV4-1,TGCGCCAGCAGCCAAGCGCGTGACACCAGTCATGAGCAGTACTTC,CASSQARDTSHEQYF
TRBJ2-1,NA,NA,TRBV10-3,TGTGCCATCAGTGACTTCGTCGAACACAATGAGCAGTTCTTC,CAISDFVEHNEQFF
TRBJ2-5,TRBD1,few,TRBV13,TGTGCCAGCAGCTTGAAACAGGGGGCTCGAGAGACCCAGTACTTC,CASSLKQGARETQYF
TRBJ2-1,NA,many,TRBV5-6,TGTGCCAGCAGCTTGGGGACAGACGAGTTCTTC,CASSLGTDEFF
TRBJ2-7,TRBD1,NA,TRBV11-2,TGTGCCAGCAGCCCCCCCTCCCCCGGGGGACAGGTATACGAGCAGTACTTC,CASSPPSPGGQVYEQYF
TRBJ2-7,TRBD1,NA,TRBV7-9,TGTGCCAGCAGCCCGCCGTCGACAGGGAGCTCCTACGAGCAGTACTTC,CASSPPSTGSSYEQYF
TRBJ2-7,TRBD2,many,TRBV10-3,TGTGCCATTAATGTGGCGGGAGTAAACTCCTACGAGCAGTACTTC,CAINVAGVNSYEQYF
TRBJ2-7,NA,few,TRBV4-2,TGTGCCAGCAGCCAAGTTAAAAACTACGAGCAGTACTTC,CASSQVKNYEQYF
TRBJ2-1,NA,NA,TRBV2,TGTGCCAGCAGTGATTACGGGACGCATTCCTACAATGAGCAGTTCTTC,CASSDYGTHSYNEQFF
TRBJ2-7,TRBD1,NA,TRBV19,TGTGCCAGTAGTTCGGACAGGGGTCTCGGTGAGCAGTACTTC,CASSSDRGLGEQYF
TRBJ2-1,NA,NA,TRBV4-3,TGCGCCAGCAGCCAAGATCCGGGTCCCTACAATGAGCAGTTCTTC,CASSQDPGPYNEQFF
TRBJ2-3,NA,many,TRBV20-1,TGCAGTGCTAGAGATCAGGAGGGGCCCTGGGGTACGCAGTATTTT,CSARDQEGPWGTQYF
TRBJ2-1,TRBD1,NA,TRBV29-1,TGCAGCGTTGAAGTTATGGGACAGGGGGCGGCCTACAAACTTTACAATGAGCAGTTCTTC,CSVEVMGQGAAYKLYNEQFF
TRBJ2-3,TRBD2,NA,TRBV7-9,TGTGCCAGCAGCCGCGCGGGGGGCTCTGAATCAGATACGCAGTATTTT,CASSRAGGSESDTQYF
TRBJ2-7,TRBD1,NA,TRBV27,TGTGCCAGCAGTCCCAACCGGGACAGAGGCTACGAGCAGTACTTC,CASSPNRDRGYEQYF
TRBJ2-7,TRBD2,few,TRBV11-2,TGTGCCAGCAGCTTACCAGCGGGGGTCTACGAGCAGTACTTC,CASSLPAGVYEQYF
TRBJ2-4,NA,NA,TRBV6-6,TGTGCCAGCAGGCCCCTGGGGGACATTCAGTACTTC,CASRPLGDIQYF
TRBJ2-1,NA,NA,TRBV6-5,TGTGCCAGCTTCGGAGGGGATGAGCAGTTCTTC,CASFGGDEQFF
TRBJ2-1,NA,many,TRBV24-1,TGTGCCACCGCTCTGACGGCCTACAATGAGCAGTTCTTC,CATALTAYNEQFF
TRBJ1-2,NA,NA,TRBV29-1,TGCAGCGTTGGGCCGGGACCCGGAGGCGGCTACACCTTC,CSVGPGPGGGYTF
TRBJ2-1,TRBD1,many,TRBV4-3,TGCGCCAGCAGCCAAGGGGGTCAGGGGGCCTATGAGCAGTTCTTC,CASSQGGQGAYEQFF
TRBJ2-2,NA,NA,TRBV4-2,TGTGCCAGCAGCCAAGAAAGCGACAGAATGAACACCGGGGAGCTGTTTTTT,CASSQESDRMNTGELFF
TRBJ1-1,NA,many,TRBV5-1,TGCGCCAGCAGCTCGTCTCAGGGGCTGAACACTGAAGCTTTCTTT,CASSSSQGLNTEAFF
TRBJ2-5,TRBD2,few,TRBV27,TGTGCCAGCAGTTTTAGCGGGGGTTGGGAGACCCAGTACTTC,CASSFSGGWETQYF
TRBJ2-4,NA,NA,TRBV27,TGTGCCAGCAGCGAAAAAAGCCGGACGGAAGCCAAAAACATTCAGTACTTC,CASSEKSRTEAKNIQYF
TRBJ1-1,NA,many,TRBV29-1,TGCTGTGGAGTGTGGCCCGCGGCTAGCACTGAAGCTTTCTTT,CCGVWPAASTEAFF
TRBJ2-7,NA,few,TRBV18,TGTGCCAGCTCACCATGGGGCCCATTGGGGGAGCAGTACTTC,CASSPWGPLGEQYF
TRBJ2-5,TRBD1,few,TRBV27,TGTGCCAGCAGGCAGACAGGGGGCCTGGAGACCCAGTACTTC,CASRQTGGLETQYF
TRBJ2-3,TRBD2,NA,TRBV6-1,TGTGCCAGCAGGGGGGGGGAGTCCACTTTAGATACGCAGTATTTT,CASRGGESTLDTQYF
TRBJ2-3,NA,many,TRBV20-1,TGCAGTGCTAGAGAGCTCGCGGGGGCTGAAGATACGCAGTATTTT,CSARELAGAEDTQYF
TRBJ1-1,NA,many,TRBV27,TGTGCCAGCCGCTCCCCCCAGGGCGGGGTCACTGAAGCTTTCTTT,CASRSPQGGVTEAFF
TRBJ2-5,TRBD2,few,TRBV30,TGTGCCTGGAGTGTTTTAGCGGGGGGGCAAGAGACCCAGTACTTC,CAWSVLAGGQETQYF
TRBJ1-1,NA,few,TRBV10-3,TGTGCCATCAGTGACCCCGAGGGGTTGAGGACTGAAGCTTTCTTT,CAISDPEGLRTEAFF
TRBJ2-1,NA,few,TRBV6-2/TRBV6-3,TGTGCCAGCAGTTTCGCTCAGGGTTTTGCCTACAATGAGCAGTTCTTC,CASSFAQGFAYNEQFF
TRBJ2-1,TRBD1,few,TRBV30,TGTGCCTGGGGGACAGGGAGTTGGAATGAGCAGTTCTTC,CAWGTGSWNEQFF
TRBJ2-1,NA,many,TRBV29-1,TGCAGCGTTGATAGTAAAGGTGGAAATGAGCAGTTCTTC,CSVDSKGGNEQFF
TRBJ2-7,NA,many,TRBV7-8,TGTGCCAGCAGCTTTAAGGGACAATTGTACGAGCAGTACTTC,CASSFKGQLYEQYF
TRBJ2-2,TRBD1,few,TRBV19,TGTGCCAGTAGTATCGGGACAGGGTTCCCCGGGGAGCTGTTTTTT,CASSIGTGFPGELFF
TRBJ2-3,TRBD2,few,TRBV4-3,TGCGCCAGCAGCCAAGATGGTCCTAGCGGGATCACAGATACGCAGTATTTT,CASSQDGPSGITDTQYF
TRBJ2-1,NA,few,TRBV27,TGTGCCAGCAGTTTATCGATCGAAACCACCTACAATGAGCAGTTCTTC,CASSLSIETTYNEQFF
TRBJ2-1,TRBD2,many,TRBV20-1,TGCAGTGCTAGGCCTAGCGGGAGCGCTGAGCAGTTCTTC,CSARPSGSAEQFF